These 30 T cell receptor beta chains share one sample of origin, sequenced in a study of OX40 agonist ivuxolimab in advanced cancers. Some clones are missing from TCRdb's copy, which holds only in-frame ones; the method was immunoSEQ multiplex PCR. The sample consists of 55,000 to 70,000 clones, roughly 88% of them appearing once. Sequences were derived from CD4+ or CD8+ T cells sorted from blood, sampled in a trial of the OX40 agonist ivuxolimab. These receptors were collected from an adult with an advanced solid tumor such as melanoma, head and neck, liver or kidney cancer.

The chain is built from TRBV11-3 and TRBJ1-2; no reliable D call. Germline CDR1 reads SGHNT; CDR2 reads YENEEA. This CDR3 has 12 amino acids. V lost 5 bases and J lost 8, with 12 bases in between. DNA for the CDR3: TGTGCCAGCAGCGAAGACCGCATGGGCTACACCTTC. This translates into CASSEDRMGYTF.

The V and J genes are TRBV11-2 and TRBJ2-7, with D perhaps matching TRBD2 (5 bases). V lost 4 bases and J 6 bases, leaving 13 bases between the germline ends. The germline V gene has CDR1 SGHAT and CDR2 FQNNGV. CDR3 size: 13 residues. The CDR3 loop reads CASSSRVQSEQYF. The CDR3 nucleotides read TGTGCCAGCAGCTCGAGGGTCCAATCCGAGCAGTACTTC.

This rearrangement joins TRBV6-5 to TRBJ2-7; the match to TRBD1 covers 7 bases. Losses at the gene ends were 4 bases for V and 4 bases for J; bases not matched to a gene: 10. The CDR3 length is 15 residues. Germline V gene sequence: CDR1 MNHEY, CDR2 SVGAGI. Here the CDR3 reads CASSSVNRGRYEQYF. In nucleotides, the CDR3 is TGTGCCAGCAGTTCTGTAAACAGGGGCAGGTACGAGCAGTACTTC.

J is TRBJ1-4 and V is TRBV9; D is ambiguous. The CDR3 is made up of 14 amino acids. Germline V lookup: CDR1 SGDLS, CDR2 YYNGEE. V was clipped by 3 bases and J by 2 bases, with 8 bases between them. This CDR3 reads CASSATATNEKLFF. The CDR3 region has the DNA TGTGCCAGCAGCGCGACGGCCACTAATGAAAAACTGTTTTTT.

The genes are TRBV5-8 and TRBJ1-1, with D unresolved. V shed 10 bases and J shed 0 bases, with 13 bases lying between them. This CDR3 has 13 residues. CDR1 SGHTS and CDR2 YDEGEE come from the germline V gene. The CDR3 protein is CAALREVNTEAFF. The CDR3 DNA reads TGTGCCGCGTTAAGGGAGGTGAACACTGAAGCTTTCTTT.

The chain combines TRBV11-2 with TRBJ2-1; 8 bases are a match to TRBD1. J was trimmed by 5 bases and V by 3 bases; bases with no gene match: 3. Germline V gives CDR1 SGHAT, CDR2 FQNNGV. The CDR3 runs 14 residues. CDR3 residues: CASSLRTGNNEQFF. CDR3 in DNA: TGTGCCAGCAGCTTGAGGACAGGGAACAATGAGCAGTTCTTC.

V usage is TRBV7-2 and J usage is TRBJ2-3; TRBD2 agrees at 8 bases. Germline values: CDR1 SGHTA, CDR2 FQGNSA. The length of the CDR3 is 16 residues. With V trimmed by 1 base and J by 7 bases, 10 bases remained unmatched. The CDR3 DNA is TGTGCCAGCAGCTTAGACGGGCCGGGGGGGCAACATACGCAGTATTTT. Encoded protein: CASSLDGPGGQHTQYF. Drawing the rest from reference TRBV7-2 and TRBJ2-3, the complete variable domain is GAGVSQSPSNKVTEKGKDVELRCDPISGHTALYWYRQSLGQGLEFLIYFQGNSAPDKSGLPSDRFSAERTGGSVSTLTIQRTQQEDSAVYLCASSLDGPGGQHTQYFGPGTRLTVL.

A single count supports this clone. V usage is TRBV9 and J usage is TRBJ1-1; tentatively, D is TRBD1 (6 bases). CDR3 length equals 14 residues. Germline loops: CDR1 SGDLS, CDR2 YYNGEE. Deletions cut 7 bases from V and 4 bases from J, with 17 bases between. Here the CDR3 DNA reads TGTGCCAGCGGTACAGGGCTTGTAGGCACTGAAGCTTTCTTT. Protein: CASGTGLVGTEAFF.

This clone was detected once. The chain is built from TRBV10-2 and TRBJ2-6, with no clear D. Per the germline V gene, CDR1 is WSHSY and CDR2 is SAAADI. CDR3 length: 19 residues. The V and J ends lost 0 bases and 0 bases respectively, with 15 bases between them. The CDR3 coding sequence is TGCGCCAGCAGTGAGTCGACTCGGGCAGCCAGCTCTGGGGCCAACGTCCTGACTTTC. Translation gives CASSESTRAASSGANVLTF.

This chain connects TRBV4-2 to TRBJ2-3; 10 nucleotides agree with TRBD2. The CDR3 spans 17 residues. V trimming: 0 bases; J trimming: 5 bases; junction bases outside the gene matches: 8. Germline V lookup: CDR1 LGHNA, CDR2 YNFKEQ. CDR3 DNA: TGTGCCAGCAGCCAAGAGCAGCGGGGGGGCCCCGGAGATACGCAGTATTTT. This gives the protein CASSQEQRGGPGDTQYF.

The table lists this clone with a few counts. The rearrangement links TRBV6-5 to TRBJ2-7; 10 nucleotides match TRBD2. CDR1 MNHEY and CDR2 SVGAGI come from the germline V gene. V was clipped by 5 bases and J by 6 bases; unmatched bases: 10. This CDR3 is built from 15 residues. CDR3 sequence reads: CASSPGVLAGVEQYF. CDR3 sequence (DNA): TGTGCCAGCAGTCCCGGTGTGCTAGCGGGGGTCGAGCAGTACTTC.

This chain links TRBV4-2 with TRBJ2-2; no clear D. Germline V gene lookup returns CDR1 LGHNA and CDR2 YNFKEQ. This CDR3 spans 13 amino acids. V lost 5 bases and J lost 6, with 10 bases in between. The CDR3 bases are TGTGCCAGCAGCTCCTCCCGGGCCGGGGAGCTGTTTTTT. Protein sequence: CASSSSRAGELFF.

This sequence joins TRBV19 and TRBJ2-5, with 9 bases that match TRBD1. V lost 4 bases to trimming and J lost 4 bases; unmatched junction nucleotides: 7. This CDR3 has 15 amino acids. Germline CDR1 and CDR2: LNHDA and SQIVND (reference sequence). The CDR3 nucleotides read TGTGCCAGTAGTACACAGGGGGCCGGGGGAGAGACCCAGTACTTC. Its protein product is CASSTQGAGGETQYF. Filled out from reference TRBV19 and TRBJ2-5, the complete variable domain reads DGGITQSPKYLFRKEGQNVTLSCEQNLNHDAMYWYRQDPGQGLRLIYYSQIVNDFQKGDIAEGYSVSREKKESFPLTVTSAQKNPTAFYLCASSTQGAGGETQYFGPGTRLLVL.

The chain links TRBV18 to TRBJ2-7; TRBD1 agrees at 9 bases. The CDR3 totals 14 residues. Germline lookup yields CDR1 KGHSH and CDR2 LQKENI. J was trimmed by 4 bases and V by 3 bases; bases with no gene match: 4. CDR3 region: CASSPRDRAYEQYF. The CDR3, as DNA: TGTGCCAGCTCACCCCGGGACAGGGCTTACGAGCAGTACTTC.

This clone was recorded a few times. The genes are TRBV7-2 and TRBJ2-3, with D hard to call. Between the trimmed V and J ends, which lost 1 base and 4 bases, there was a span of 6 bases. CDR3 length: 13 amino acids. Germline V gene data show CDR1 as SGHTA and CDR2 as FQGNSA. In DNA form, the CDR3 reads TGTGCCAGCAGCTTAGTGGGCTCAGATACGCAGTATTTT. Translation: CASSLVGSDTQYF.

Comments on this clone: The junction departs from the called germline gene at one end, perhaps through a read error. V is TRBV5-4 and J is TRBJ2-7; 8 bases are a match to TRBD1. The CDR3 is made up of 13 amino acids. Germline V lookup: CDR1 SGHNT, CDR2 YYREEE (reference sequence). This CDR3 reads CASIDRGSSEQYF. CDR3 DNA sequence: TGTGCCAGCATCGACAGGGGATCCTCCGAGCAGTACTTC.

V gene TRBV20-1 combines with J gene TRBJ2-7, with TRBD1 identical over 7 bases. Germline V gene data show CDR1 as DFQATT and CDR2 as SNEGSKA (reference sequence). CDR3 length: 10 residues. V was clipped by 4 bases and J by 7 bases; unmatched bases: 1. The CDR3 coding sequence is TGCAGTGCTAAGGACAGGGAGCAGTACTTC. Protein sequence: CSAKDREQYF.

V and J are TRBV20-1 and TRBJ2-5; D perhaps matches TRBD2 (6 bases). The germline V gene has CDR1 DFQATT and CDR2 SNEGSKA (reference sequence). The CDR3 is 11 residues long. Trimming took off 3 bases at V and 8 bases at J, with 10 bases between the two ends. CDR3 DNA sequence: TGCAGTGCTAGGTTCGGGGGTACCCAGTACTTC. Amino acid sequence: CSARFGGTQYF.

The rearrangement joins TRBV19 to TRBJ2-1; tentatively, D is TRBD2 (6 bases). The CDR3 sequence is 17 residues long. Per the germline V gene, CDR1 is LNHDA and CDR2 is SQIVND (reference sequence). Trimming removed 6 bases from V and 7 bases from J, with 25 bases in between. The CDR3 sequence is CASRSPGLSTNPNEQFF. In DNA form, the CDR3 reads TGTGCCAGTAGGAGCCCGGGACTTTCGACAAACCCAAATGAGCAGTTCTTC.

The chain is built from TRBV30 and TRBJ1-4; D not certain. V was cut by 0 bases and J by 6 bases, with 14 bases left in between. Germline CDR1 and CDR2: GTSNPN and SVGIG (reference sequence). The CDR3 has 15 residues. The CDR3 here is CAWSVRPGLDEKLFF. For the CDR3, the DNA is TGTGCCTGGAGTGTACGACCAGGTTTGGATGAAAAACTGTTTTTT.

The chain joins TRBV30 to TRBJ1-4; D gene unclear. The CDR3 is 15 amino acids. V was trimmed by 2 bases and J by 5 bases, leaving 15 bases between them. CDR1 GTSNPN and CDR2 SVGIG come from the germline V gene (reference sequence). Here the CDR3 reads CAWSPWTEGNEKLFF. Written as DNA, the CDR3 is TGTGCCTGGAGTCCCTGGACCGAGGGAAATGAAAAACTGTTTTTT. Complete variable domain (other parts from reference TRBV30 and TRBJ1-4): SQTIHQWPATLVQPVGSPLSLECTVEGTSNPNLYWYRQAAGRGLQLLFYSVGIGQISSEVPQNLSASRPQDRQFILSSKKLLLSDSGFYLCAWSPWTEGNEKLFFGSGTQLSVL.

This rearrangement joins TRBV27 to TRBJ2-7, with a weak D call TRBD1 (6 bases). Germline assignment: CDR1 MNHEY and CDR2 SMNVEV (reference sequence). Trimming took off 4 bases at V and 4 bases at J, with 11 bases between the two ends. The CDR3 is 13 amino acids. This CDR3 reads CASSYQQGYEQYF. The CDR3 DNA follows: TGTGCCAGCAGTTATCAACAGGGATACGAGCAGTACTTC.

The table lists this clone with a count of one. The chain uses TRBV7-9 and TRBJ2-5; 10 bases agree with TRBD2. Germline loops: CDR1 SEHNR, CDR2 FQNEAQ (reference sequence). With 3 bases clipped from V and 3 bases from J, the junction kept 7 bases outside the gene matches. The CDR3 has 16 amino acids. CDR3 sequence: CASSFGPGTSEETQYF. The CDR3 DNA sequence: TGTGCCAGCAGCTTCGGCCCCGGGACTAGCGAAGAGACCCAGTACTTC.

This clone turned up a few times. The chain is built from TRBV19 and TRBJ1-6; 7 positions agree with TRBD1. CDR3 length equals 13 residues. In germline, CDR1 is LNHDA, CDR2 SQIVND (reference sequence). V shed 7 bases and J 6 bases; nucleotides not matched to a gene: 3. The chain's CDR3 is CASIGGSNSPLHF. CDR3 DNA sequence: TGTGCCAGTATAGGGGGCAGTAATTCACCCCTCCACTTT.

This clone is a singleton in its sample. The chain uses TRBV28 and TRBJ2-1, with a weak D call TRBD2 (5 bases). V was shortened by 5 bases and J by 0 bases, with 11 bases between the two germline ends. The CDR3 loop spans 15 amino acids. Germline values: CDR1 MDHEN, CDR2 SYDVKM. The CDR3 sequence: CASSGLGSSYNEQFF. CDR3 sequence (DNA): TGTGCCAGCAGTGGACTGGGAAGCTCCTACAATGAGCAGTTCTTC.

The chain is built from TRBV6-4 and TRBJ2-3; weak D call: TRBD1 (6 bases). Trimming removed 2 bases from V and 5 bases from J, with 8 bases in between. CDR1 and CDR2 (germline): MRHNA, SNTAGT. The CDR3 length is 13 residues. CDR3 loop: CASSDRRGDTQYF. CDR3 bases: TGTGCCAGCAGTGACCGCAGGGGAGATACGCAGTATTTT.

The chain has TRBV9 and TRBJ2-1; 9 nucleotides line up with TRBD1. Germline V gene sequence: CDR1 SGDLS, CDR2 YYNGEE. V dropped 0 bases and J dropped 6; count of bases not matched to a gene: 7. The CDR3 is 16 amino acids. This chain's CDR3 is CASSVGMGTGFNEQFF. CDR3 bases: TGTGCCAGCAGCGTAGGAATGGGGACAGGGTTCAATGAGCAGTTCTTC.

The chain links TRBV7-6 to TRBJ1-5, with D perhaps TRBD1 (6 bases). CDR3 length: 14 residues. CDR1 is SGHVS and CDR2 is FNYEAQ in the germline V gene. Trimming stripped 5 bases from V and 6 bases from J, with 14 bases between. The CDR3 nucleotides are TGTGCCAGCAGCCAGGGGACCGAGGGTCAGCCCCAGCATTTT. This translates into CASSQGTEGQPQHF.

This chain connects TRBV11-2 to TRBJ2-3, with D maybe TRBD1 (6 bases). CDR1 and CDR2 (germline): SGHAT, FQNNGV. The CDR3 totals 13 residues. Trimming removed 4 bases at V and 6 bases at J, with 11 bases between. The CDR3 nucleotides read TGTGCCAGCAGCTCTCAGAGGGGGGATACGCAGTATTTT. Encoded protein: CASSSQRGDTQYF.

The chain links TRBV6-1 to TRBJ1-2; 11 bases agree with TRBD1. Germline V CDR1 and CDR2: MNHNS, SASEGT. CDR3 length equals 16 residues. J was trimmed by 7 bases and V by 3 bases; bases with no gene match: 10. The CDR3 coding sequence is TGTGCCAGCAGTGACCCCGGGACAGGGGGGATGAGTGGCTACACCTTC. It yields the protein CASSDPGTGGMSGYTF.